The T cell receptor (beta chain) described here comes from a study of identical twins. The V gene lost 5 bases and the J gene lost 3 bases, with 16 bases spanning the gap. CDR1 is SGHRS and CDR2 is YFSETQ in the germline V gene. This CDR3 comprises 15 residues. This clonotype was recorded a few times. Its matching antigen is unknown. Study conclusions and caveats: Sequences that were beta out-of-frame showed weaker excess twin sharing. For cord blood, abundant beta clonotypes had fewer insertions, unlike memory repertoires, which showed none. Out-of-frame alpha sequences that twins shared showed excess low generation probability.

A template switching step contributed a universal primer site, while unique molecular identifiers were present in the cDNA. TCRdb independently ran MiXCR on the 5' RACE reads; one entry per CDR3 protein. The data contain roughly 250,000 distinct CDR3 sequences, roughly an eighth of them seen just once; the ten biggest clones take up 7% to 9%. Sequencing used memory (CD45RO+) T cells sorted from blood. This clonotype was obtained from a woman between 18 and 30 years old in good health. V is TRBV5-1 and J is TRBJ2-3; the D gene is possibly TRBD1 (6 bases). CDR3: CASRLNRARTDTQYF. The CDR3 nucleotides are TGCGCCAGCAGACTAAACAGGGCTCGTACAGATACGCAGTATTTT. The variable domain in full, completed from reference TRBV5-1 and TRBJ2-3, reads KAGVTQTPRYLIKTRGQQVTLSCSPISGHRSVSWYQQTPGQGLQFLFEYFSETQRNKGNFPGRFSGRQFSNSRSEMNVSTLELGDSALYLCASRLNRARTDTQYFGPGTRLTVL.